A single sample gave rise to the 8 T cell receptor beta chains below, sequenced in a study of cytomegalovirus exposure and HLA in healthy donors (dated by TCRdb to about 2017). Libraries were prepared through the immunoSEQ multiplex PCR assay. A mixture of 60 forward primers for TCR Vbeta segments and 13 reverse primers for TCR Jbeta segments was used in the multiplex PCR. Imported from immuneACCESS, the table was reduced by TCRdb to in-frame sequences with V and J called. These copies leave out some clones; in studies compared against another copy, an unresolved V gene accounts for under half, and the cause of the remainder is not known. The table for this sample lists about 170,000 clones; 76% of them were counted only once. The ten largest clones take up 0.65% to 0.95% of the sample. Material for sequencing was PBMCs. The receptors here all came from a female donor in good health and CMV-seronegative.

This chain uses TRBV7-2 with TRBJ2-1; 12 bases fit TRBD1. This CDR3 comprises 13 residues. From germline, CDR1 is SGHTA and CDR2 FQGNSA. Trimming removed 11 bases from V and 9 bases from J; junction bases left unmatched: 8. The CDR3 nucleotides are TGTGCCGGGCGGGGGACAGGGGGCTTTGAGCAGTTCTTC. It translates to CAGRGTGGFEQFF. Full variable domain (outside the CDR3, taken from reference TRBV7-2 and TRBJ2-1): GAGVSQSPSNKVTEKGKDVELRCDPISGHTALYWYRQSLGQGLEFLIYFQGNSAPDKSGLPSDRFSAERTGGSVSTLTIQRTQQEDSAVYLCAGRGTGGFEQFFGPGTRLTVL.

The rearrangement uses TRBV10-3 and TRBJ2-3; TRBD1 matches at 10 bases. Germline trimming cut 10 bases from V and 0 bases from J; bases unmatched to any gene: 7. The CDR3 has 15 residues. Germline loops: CDR1 ENHRY, CDR2 SYGVKD. CDR3 region: CATGGGQGSTDTQYF. The CDR3 nucleotides are TGTGCCACAGGCGGGGGACAGGGGAGCACAGATACGCAGTATTTT.

The CDR3 reads CASRPGQVMKETQYF. The CDR3 nucleotides read TGTGCCAGTAGACCAGGACAGGTTATGAAGGAGACCCAGTACTTC. The genes are TRBV19 and TRBJ2-5; 7 bases match TRBD1. J gave up 5 bases and V 6 bases, and 12 bases lay outside the gene matches. CDR3 length: 15 amino acids. The germline V gene encodes CDR1 LNHDA and CDR2 SQIVND (reference sequence).

The V and J genes are TRBV7-2 and TRBJ1-5, with 8 bases fitting TRBD1. The CDR3 loop spans 16 amino acids. Losses at the gene ends were 6 bases for V and 2 bases for J; bases not matched to a gene: 9. Looked up from germline, CDR1 is SGHTA and CDR2 is FQGNSA. The CDR3 spells CASSLTGTGGNQPQHF. CDR3 nucleotides: TGTGCCAGCAGTTTGACCGGGACAGGAGGCAATCAGCCCCAGCATTTT.

V and J are TRBV6-6 and TRBJ2-7; D perhaps matches TRBD1 (5 bases). The CDR3 has 15 amino acids. The V gene lost 0 bases and the J gene lost 3 bases, with 12 bases spanning the gap. The germline V gene encodes CDR1 MNHNY and CDR2 SVGAGI (reference sequence). The chain's CDR3 is CASSYSTKGFYEQYF. The DNA for the CDR3 is TGTGCCAGCAGTTACTCGACCAAGGGGTTCTACGAGCAGTACTTC.

This chain connects TRBV18 to TRBJ2-3; 8 bases are shared with TRBD1. The CDR3 runs to 16 residues. CDR1 and CDR2 from the germline V gene are KGHSH and LQKENI. V trimming: 3 bases; J trimming: 5 bases; junction bases outside the gene matches: 10. In nucleotides, the CDR3 is TGTGCCAGCTCACCCTATTCCAGGGGGCAGATAGATACGCAGTATTTT. It codes for CASSPYSRGQIDTQYF.

The chain employs TRBV19 and TRBJ2-7; D is uncertain. The V gene's germline CDR1 is LNHDA and CDR2 SQIVND (reference sequence). Deletions cut 3 bases from V and 3 bases from J, with 12 bases between. The length of the CDR3 is 14 residues. The CDR3 coding sequence is TGTGCCAGTAGTATGTCGCCAGGTCTCTACGAGCAGTACTTC. Amino acid sequence: CASSMSPGLYEQYF.

J is TRBJ2-2 and V is TRBV7-6; the D gene is possibly TRBD1 (6 bases). The germline V and J ends were trimmed by 5 bases and 7 bases, with 14 bases remaining between them. Looked up from germline, CDR1 is SGHVS and CDR2 is FNYEAQ. This CDR3 is built from 14 residues. In nucleotides, the CDR3 is TGTGCCAGCAGCCTAAGGGGGTATAACGGGGAGCTGTTTTTT. This translates into CASSLRGYNGELFF.